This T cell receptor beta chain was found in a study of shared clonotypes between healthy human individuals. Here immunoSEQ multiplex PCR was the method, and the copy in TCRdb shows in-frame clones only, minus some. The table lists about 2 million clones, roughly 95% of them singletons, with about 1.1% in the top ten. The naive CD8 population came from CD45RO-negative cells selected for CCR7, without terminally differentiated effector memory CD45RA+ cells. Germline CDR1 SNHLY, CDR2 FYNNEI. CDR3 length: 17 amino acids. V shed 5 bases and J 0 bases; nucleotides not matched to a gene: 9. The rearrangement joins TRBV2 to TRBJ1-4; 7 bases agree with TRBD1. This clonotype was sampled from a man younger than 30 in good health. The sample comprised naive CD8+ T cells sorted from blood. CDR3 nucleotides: TGTGCCAGCAGTCGTTATGGGACAGCGACAACTAATGAAAAACTGTTTTTT. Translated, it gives CASSRYGTATTNEKLFF.